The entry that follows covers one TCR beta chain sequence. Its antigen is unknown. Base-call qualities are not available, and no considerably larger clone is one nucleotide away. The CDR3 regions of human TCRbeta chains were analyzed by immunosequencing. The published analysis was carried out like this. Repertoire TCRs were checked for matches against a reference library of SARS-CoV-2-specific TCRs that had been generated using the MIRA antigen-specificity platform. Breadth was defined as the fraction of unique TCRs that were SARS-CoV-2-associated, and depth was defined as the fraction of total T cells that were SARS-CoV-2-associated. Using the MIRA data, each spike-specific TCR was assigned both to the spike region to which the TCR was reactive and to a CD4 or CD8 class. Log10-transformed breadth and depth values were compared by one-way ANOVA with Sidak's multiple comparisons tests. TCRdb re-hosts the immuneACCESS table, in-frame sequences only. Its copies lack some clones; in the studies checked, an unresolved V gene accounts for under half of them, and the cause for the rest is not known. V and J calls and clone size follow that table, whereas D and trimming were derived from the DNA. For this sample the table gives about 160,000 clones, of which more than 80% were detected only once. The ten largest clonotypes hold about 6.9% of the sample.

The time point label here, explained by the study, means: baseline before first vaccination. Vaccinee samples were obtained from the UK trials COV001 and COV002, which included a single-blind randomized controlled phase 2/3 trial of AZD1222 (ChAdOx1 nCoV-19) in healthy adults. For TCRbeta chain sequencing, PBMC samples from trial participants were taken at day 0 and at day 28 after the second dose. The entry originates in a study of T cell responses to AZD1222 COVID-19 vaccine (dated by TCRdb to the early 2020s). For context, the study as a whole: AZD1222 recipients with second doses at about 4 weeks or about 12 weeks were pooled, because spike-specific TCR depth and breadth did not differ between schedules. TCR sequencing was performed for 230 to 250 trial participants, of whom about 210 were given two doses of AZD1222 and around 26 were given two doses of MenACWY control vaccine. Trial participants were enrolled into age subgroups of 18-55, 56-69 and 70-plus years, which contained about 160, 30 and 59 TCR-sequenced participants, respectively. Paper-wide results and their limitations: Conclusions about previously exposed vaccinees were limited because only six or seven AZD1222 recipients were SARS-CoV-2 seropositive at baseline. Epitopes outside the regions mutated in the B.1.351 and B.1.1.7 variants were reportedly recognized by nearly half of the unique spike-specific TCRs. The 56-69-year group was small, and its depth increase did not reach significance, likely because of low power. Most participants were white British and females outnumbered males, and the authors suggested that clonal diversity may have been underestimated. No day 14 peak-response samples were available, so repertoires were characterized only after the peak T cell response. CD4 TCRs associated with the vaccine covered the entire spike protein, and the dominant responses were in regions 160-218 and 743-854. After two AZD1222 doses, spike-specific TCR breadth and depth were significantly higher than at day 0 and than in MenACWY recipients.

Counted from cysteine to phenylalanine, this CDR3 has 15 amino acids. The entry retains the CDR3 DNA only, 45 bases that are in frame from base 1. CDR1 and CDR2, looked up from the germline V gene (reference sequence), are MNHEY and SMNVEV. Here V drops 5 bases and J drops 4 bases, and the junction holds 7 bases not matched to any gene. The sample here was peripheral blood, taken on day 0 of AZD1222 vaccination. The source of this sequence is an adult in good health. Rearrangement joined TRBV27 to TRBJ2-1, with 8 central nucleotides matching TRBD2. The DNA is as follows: TGTGCCAGCAGTATAAGCGGGGGCCCGTACAATGAGCAGTTCTTC. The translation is CASSISGGPYNEQFF.